This TCR beta chain was identified in a study of blood T cell repertoires in COVID-19. The protocol was immunoSEQ multiplex PCR, while the TCRdb copy is restricted to in-frame clones and leaves out a portion. The sample has 65,000 to 95,000 clones; 75% to 90% are singletons. Germline V gene data show CDR1 as SGHRS and CDR2 as YFSETQ. There are 17 residues in the CDR3. The V and J ends lost 0 bases and 5 bases respectively, with 18 bases between them. The chain employs TRBV5-1 and TRBJ1-5, with TRBD1 as a possible D gene (5 bases). The material sequenced was peripheral blood. This clonotype was sampled from an elderly man with acute or convalescent COVID-19. DNA for the CDR3: TGCGCCAGCAGCTTGGGCCCCTCCAGGGAAAGGGATCAGCCCCAGCATTTT. Protein sequence: CASSLGPSRERDQPQHF.